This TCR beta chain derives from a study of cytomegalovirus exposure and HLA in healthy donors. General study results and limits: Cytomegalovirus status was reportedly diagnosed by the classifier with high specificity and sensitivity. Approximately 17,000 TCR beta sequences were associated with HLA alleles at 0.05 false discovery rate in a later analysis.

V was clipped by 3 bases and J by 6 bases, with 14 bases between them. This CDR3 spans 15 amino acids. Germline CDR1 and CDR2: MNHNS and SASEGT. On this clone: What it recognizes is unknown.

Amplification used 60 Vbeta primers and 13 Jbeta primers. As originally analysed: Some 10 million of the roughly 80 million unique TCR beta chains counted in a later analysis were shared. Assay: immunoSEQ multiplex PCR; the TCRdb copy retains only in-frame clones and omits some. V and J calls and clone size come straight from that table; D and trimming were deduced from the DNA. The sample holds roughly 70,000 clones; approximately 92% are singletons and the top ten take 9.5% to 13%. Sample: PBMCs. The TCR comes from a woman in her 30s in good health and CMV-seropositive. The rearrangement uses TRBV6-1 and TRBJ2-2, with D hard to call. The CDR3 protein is CASSEAIGFAGELFF. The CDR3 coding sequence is TGTGCCAGCAGTGAGGCGATCGGGTTCGCCGGGGAGCTGTTTTTT.